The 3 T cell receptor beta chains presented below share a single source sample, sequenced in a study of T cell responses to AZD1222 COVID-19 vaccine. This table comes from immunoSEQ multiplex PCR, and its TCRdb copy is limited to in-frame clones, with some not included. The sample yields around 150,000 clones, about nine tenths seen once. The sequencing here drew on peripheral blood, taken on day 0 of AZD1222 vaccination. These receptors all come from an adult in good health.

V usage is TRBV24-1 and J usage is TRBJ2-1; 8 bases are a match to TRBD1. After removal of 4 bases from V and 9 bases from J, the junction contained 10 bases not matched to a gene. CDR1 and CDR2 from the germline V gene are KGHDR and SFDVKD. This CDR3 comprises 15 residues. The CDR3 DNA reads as TGTGCCACCAGTGAGACGGACAGGGTCAAGGGTGAGCAGTTCTTC. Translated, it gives CATSETDRVKGEQFF.

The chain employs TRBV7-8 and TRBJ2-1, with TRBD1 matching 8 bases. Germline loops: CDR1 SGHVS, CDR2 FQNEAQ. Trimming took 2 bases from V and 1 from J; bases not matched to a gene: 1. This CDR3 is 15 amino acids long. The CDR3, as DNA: TGTGCCAGCAGCTTAACAGGGGGGTCCTACAATGAGCAGTTCTTC. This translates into CASSLTGGSYNEQFF.

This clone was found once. The CDR3 DNA follows: TGTGCCAGCTCACCACGGGACAGGGTAAGCGAGCAGTACTTC. Residues: CASSPRDRVSEQYF. The chain recombines TRBV18 with TRBJ2-7; TRBD1 agrees at 9 bases. V lost 1 base and J lost 6; bases outside the gene matches: 4. This CDR3 has 14 residues. CDR1 and CDR2 (germline): KGHSH, LQKENI.